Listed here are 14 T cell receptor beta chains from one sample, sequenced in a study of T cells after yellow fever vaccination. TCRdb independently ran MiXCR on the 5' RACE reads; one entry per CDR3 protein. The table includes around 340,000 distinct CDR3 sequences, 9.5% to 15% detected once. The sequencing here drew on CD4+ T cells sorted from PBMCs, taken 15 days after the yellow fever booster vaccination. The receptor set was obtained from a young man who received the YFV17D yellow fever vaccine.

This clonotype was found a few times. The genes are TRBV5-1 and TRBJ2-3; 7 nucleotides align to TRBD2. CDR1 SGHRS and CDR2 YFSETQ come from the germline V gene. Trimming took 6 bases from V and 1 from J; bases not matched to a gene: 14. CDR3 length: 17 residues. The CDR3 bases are TGCGCCAGCACCCGGAGTCAGCGGGGCGCGGGCACAGATACGCAGTATTTT. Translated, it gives CASTRSQRGAGTDTQYF.

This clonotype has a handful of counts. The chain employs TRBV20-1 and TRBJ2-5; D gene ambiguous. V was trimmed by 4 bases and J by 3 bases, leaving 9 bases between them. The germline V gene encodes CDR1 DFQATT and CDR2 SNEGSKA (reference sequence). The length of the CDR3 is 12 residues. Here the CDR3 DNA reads TGCAGTGCTATGAACCGGGAAGAGACCCAGTACTTC. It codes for CSAMNREETQYF.

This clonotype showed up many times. For the CDR3, the DNA is TGTGCCAGCAGTGGGGGGGCCAAAAACATTCAGTACTTC. This codes for CASSGGAKNIQYF. J is TRBJ2-4 and V is TRBV2; D possibly matches TRBD1 or TRBD2 (5 bases each). There are 13 residues in the CDR3. The germline CDR1 and CDR2 sequences are SNHLY and FYNNEI. Deletions cut 4 bases from V and 1 base from J, with 5 bases between. The full variable domain, rest sourced from reference TRBV2 and TRBJ2-4, is EPEVTQTPSHQVTQMGQEVILRCVPISNHLYFYWYRQILGQKVEFLVSFYNNEISEKSEIFDDQFSVERPDGSNFTLKIRSTKLEDSAMYFCASSGGAKNIQYFGAGTRLSVL.

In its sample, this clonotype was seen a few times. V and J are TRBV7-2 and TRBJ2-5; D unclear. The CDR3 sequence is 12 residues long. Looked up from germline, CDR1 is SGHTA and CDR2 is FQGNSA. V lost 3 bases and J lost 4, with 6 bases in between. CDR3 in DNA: TGTGCCAGCAGCTTCTCCGTAGAGACCCAGTACTTC. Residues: CASSFSVETQYF.

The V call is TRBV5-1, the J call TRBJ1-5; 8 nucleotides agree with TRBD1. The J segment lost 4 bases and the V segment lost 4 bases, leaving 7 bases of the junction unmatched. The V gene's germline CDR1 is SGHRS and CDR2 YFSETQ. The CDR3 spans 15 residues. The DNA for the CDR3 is TGCGCCAGCAGCCAAAGACAGGGGTCGAATCAGCCCCAGCATTTT. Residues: CASSQRQGSNQPQHF.

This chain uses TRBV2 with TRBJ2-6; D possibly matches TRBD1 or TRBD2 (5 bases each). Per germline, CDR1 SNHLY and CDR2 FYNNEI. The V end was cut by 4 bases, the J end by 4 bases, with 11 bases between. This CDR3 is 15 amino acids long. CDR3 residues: CASSALGAGANVLTF. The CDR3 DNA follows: TGTGCCAGCAGTGCCCTCGGGGCCGGGGCCAACGTCCTGACTTTC.

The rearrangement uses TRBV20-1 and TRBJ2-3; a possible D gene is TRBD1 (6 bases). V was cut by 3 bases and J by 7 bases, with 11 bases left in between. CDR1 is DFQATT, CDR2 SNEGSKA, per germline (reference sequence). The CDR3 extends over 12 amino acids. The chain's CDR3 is CSASPRGYTQYF. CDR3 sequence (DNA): TGCAGTGCTAGCCCCAGGGGATATACGCAGTATTTT.

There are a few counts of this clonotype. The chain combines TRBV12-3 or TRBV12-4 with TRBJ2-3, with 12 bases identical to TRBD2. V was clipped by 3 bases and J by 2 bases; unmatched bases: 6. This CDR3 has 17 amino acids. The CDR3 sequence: CASSFGTSGLHTDTQYF. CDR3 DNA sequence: TGTGCCAGCAGTTTCGGGACTAGCGGGTTACACACAGATACGCAGTATTTT.

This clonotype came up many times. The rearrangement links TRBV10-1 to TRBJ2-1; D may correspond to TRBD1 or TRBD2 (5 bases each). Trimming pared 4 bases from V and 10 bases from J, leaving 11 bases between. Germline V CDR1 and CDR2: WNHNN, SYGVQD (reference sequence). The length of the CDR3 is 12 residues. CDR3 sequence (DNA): TGCGCCAGCAGTGCCACCGGGACGGAGCAGTTCTTC. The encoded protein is CASSATGTEQFF.

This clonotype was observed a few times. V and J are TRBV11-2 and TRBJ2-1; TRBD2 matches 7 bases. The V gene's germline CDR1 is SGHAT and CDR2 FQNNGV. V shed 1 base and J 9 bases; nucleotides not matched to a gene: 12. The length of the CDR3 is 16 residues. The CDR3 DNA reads TGTGCCAGCAGCTTAGCAAGCGGGGTATGGGAACGTGAGCAGTTCTTC. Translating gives CASSLASGVWEREQFF. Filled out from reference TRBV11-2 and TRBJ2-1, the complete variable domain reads EAGVAQSPRYKIIEKRQSVAFWCNPISGHATLYWYQQILGQGPKLLIQFQNNGVVDDSQLPKDRFSAERLKGVDSTLKIQPAKLEDSAVYLCASSLASGVWEREQFFGPGTRLTVL.

The CDR3, as DNA: TGTGCCAGCAGCCAAGCTCCAGGCCCAGGGGGGGATCAGCCCCAGCATTTT. The encoded protein is CASSQAPGPGGDQPQHF. This chain uses TRBV3-1 with TRBJ1-5; TRBD1 matches at 7 bases. V lost 1 base and J lost 5; bases outside the gene matches: 11. The CDR3 runs to 17 residues. Germline CDR1 and CDR2: LGHDT and YNNKEL (reference sequence).

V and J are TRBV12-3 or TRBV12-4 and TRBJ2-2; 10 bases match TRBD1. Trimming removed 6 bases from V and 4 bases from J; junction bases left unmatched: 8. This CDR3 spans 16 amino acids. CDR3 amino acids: CASSKRQGASTGELFF. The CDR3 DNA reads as TGTGCCAGCAGCAAACGACAGGGGGCTAGCACCGGGGAGCTGTTTTTT.

CDR3 nucleotides: TGCAGTGTCAGAGCTGGAATCAGCTCCTACAATGAGCAGTTCTTC. Protein product: CSVRAGISSYNEQFF. The chain combines TRBV20-1 with TRBJ2-1; D is undetermined. Germline V gene sequence: CDR1 DFQATT, CDR2 SNEGSKA (reference sequence). This CDR3 has 15 amino acids. V lost 7 bases, J lost 0 bases, and 16 bases lay in between.

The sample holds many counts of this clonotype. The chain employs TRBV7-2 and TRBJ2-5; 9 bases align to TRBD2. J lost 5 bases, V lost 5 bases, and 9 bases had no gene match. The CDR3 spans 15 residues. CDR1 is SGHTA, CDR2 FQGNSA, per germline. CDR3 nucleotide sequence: TGTGCCAGCAGCGGCCAAGCGGGGGGCCTGGAGACCCAGTACTTC. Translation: CASSGQAGGLETQYF.